These 7 T cell receptor beta chains were all obtained from the same sample, sequenced in a study of T-cell reconstitution after alpha-beta-depleted transplantation in children (dated by TCRdb to 2016 to 2017). The library was obtained by PCR. The instrument was an Illumina HiSeq 2500. To normalize quantification of the TCRbeta repertoire, the TCR libraries were built with molecular barcoding that relied on unique molecular identifiers. TCRdb reprocessing: public reads trimmed at Q25 with fastp, clones called with MiXCR, in-frame beta chains kept. Merged by CDR3 protein, the rows form single entries marked with the most common genes and DNA. The sample records about 340,000 distinct CDR3 sequences, about an eighth of which are singletons. The top ten hold around 4.5% of the sample. The sample was PBMCs, taken from the stem cell graft. The receptors originated from a human donor who donated a stem cell graft to a child with Fanconi anemia.

This clonotype showed up many times. The chain carries TRBV6-2 or TRBV6-3 and TRBJ2-2; the D is unclear. CDR1 and CDR2 (germline): MNHEY, SVGEGT. The CDR3 is 13 amino acids. Between the trimmed V and J ends, which lost 7 bases and 8 bases, there was a span of 14 bases. The chain's CDR3 is CASILRDRGELFF. The CDR3 region has the DNA TGTGCCAGCATTCTGCGCGACCGTGGGGAGCTGTTTTTT.

This clonotype was observed at least ten times. The chain uses TRBV28 and TRBJ1-5, with D unresolved. V was shortened by 4 bases and J by 5 bases, with 3 bases between the two germline ends. Germline V lookup: CDR1 MDHEN, CDR2 SYDVKM. CDR3 length: 11 residues. The CDR3 sequence is CASSSHQPQHF. Written as DNA, the CDR3 is TGTGCCAGCAGTTCCCATCAGCCCCAGCATTTT.

This chain links TRBV4-3 with TRBJ2-3; possible D gene TRBD1, 5 bases. Germline values: CDR1 LGHNA, CDR2 YSLEER. The CDR3 extends over 15 amino acids. The V end lost 3 bases, the J end lost 0 bases, and 10 bases lay between the germline ends. Written as DNA, the CDR3 is TGCGCCAGCAGCCAGGAGACAGTAAGCACAGATACGCAGTATTTT. Translated, it gives CASSQETVSTDTQYF.

This clonotype was seen a few times. The chain couples TRBV7-9 to TRBJ1-1; D is perhaps TRBD1 (6 bases). The CDR3 sequence is 14 residues long. Germline-derived CDR1 and CDR2 are SEHNR and FQNEAQ (reference sequence). The ends were cut back, 6 bases at V and 1 base at J, with 12 bases in the middle. The CDR3 coding sequence is TGTGCCAGCAGATACAGGGACGCGAACACTGAAGCTTTCTTT. It specifies CASRYRDANTEAFF. Combining the CDR3 with reference TRBV7-9 and TRBJ1-1 gives the whole variable domain DTGVSQNPRHKITKRGQNVTFRCDPISEHNRLYWYRQTLGQGPEFLTYFQNEAQLEKSRLLSDRFSAERPKGSFSTLEIQRTEQGDSAMYLCASRYRDANTEAFFGQGTRLTVV.

In this sample, this clonotype turned up many times. This chain uses TRBV10-2 with TRBJ2-7; possible D gene TRBD1, 6 bases. Trimming pared 0 bases from V and 7 bases from J, leaving 16 bases between. The germline gives CDR1 WSHSY, CDR2 SAAADI. The CDR3 length is 15 residues. CDR3 region: CASSESLRGLREQYV. Written as DNA, the CDR3 is TGCGCCAGCAGTGAGTCCCTGAGGGGGTTGAGGGAGCAGTACGTC.

CDR3 DNA: TGTGCCAGCAGTGGCAAGGGGCGATTTGAAGCTTTCTTT. Encoded protein: CASSGKGRFEAFF. V is TRBV25-1 and J is TRBJ1-1, with D possibly being TRBD1 (5 bases). The germline V gene has CDR1 MGHDK and CDR2 SYGVNS. This CDR3 region has 13 residues. Trimming removed 4 bases at V and 7 bases at J, with 13 bases between. The full variable domain, its missing parts supplied by reference TRBV25-1 and TRBJ1-1, is EADIYQTPRYLVIGTGKKITLECSQTMGHDKMYWYQQDPGMELHLIHYSYGVNSTEKGDLSSESTVSRIRTEHFPLTLESARPSHTSQYLCASSGKGRFEAFFGQGTRLTVV.

There are many counts of this clonotype. The chain uses TRBV7-9 and TRBJ1-4; 7 nucleotides agree with TRBD1. Germline lookup yields CDR1 SEHNR and CDR2 FQNEAQ (reference sequence). J gave up 4 bases and V 5 bases, and 4 bases lay outside the gene matches. The CDR3 contains 14 residues. CDR3 nucleotide sequence: TGTGCCAGCAGCCCGGGACAGTATAATGAAAAACTGTTTTTT. Protein sequence: CASSPGQYNEKLFF.